This TCR beta chain was profiled in a study of blood T cell repertoires in COVID-19. Across the study: Sites across the United States, Italy and Spain contributed samples from acute and convalescent COVID-19. The analysed material was cDNA or gDNA that came from T cells, B-cell-depleted T cells, or PBMCs.

There are 18 residues in the CDR3. CDR1 is SGHDN and CDR2 is FVKESK in the germline V gene. The V and J ends lost 2 bases and 2 bases respectively, with 22 bases between them. Per the study methods: How many nucleated cells were present was estimated from reference gene primer amplification. Libraries were prepared by immunoSEQ multiplex PCR; TCRdb keeps only in-frame clonotypes and omits some of them. Clone size and V and J calls were adopted from that table, with D and trimming inferred from the DNA. Here the sample spans around 150,000 clones, 81% being singletons. Only one count was recorded for this clone.

The sample taken for sequencing was peripheral blood. The chain is built from TRBV14 and TRBJ2-7, with no clear D. The TCR was taken from a woman aged 55-69 years with active or convalescent COVID-19. DNA of the CDR3: TGTGCCAGCAGCCAATTTCAGTCGTATTCACCGCTTACCTACGAGCAGTACTTC. This gives the protein CASSQFQSYSPLTYEQYF.